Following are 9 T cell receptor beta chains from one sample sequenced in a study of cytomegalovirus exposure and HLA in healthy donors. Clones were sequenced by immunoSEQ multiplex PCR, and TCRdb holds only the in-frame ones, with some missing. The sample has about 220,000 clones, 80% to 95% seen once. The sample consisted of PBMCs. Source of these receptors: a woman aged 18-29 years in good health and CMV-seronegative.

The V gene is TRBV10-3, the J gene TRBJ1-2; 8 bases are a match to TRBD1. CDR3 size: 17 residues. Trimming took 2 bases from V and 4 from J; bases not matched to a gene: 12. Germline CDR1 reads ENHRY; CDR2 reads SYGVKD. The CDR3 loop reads CAISEDLQGERAYGYTF. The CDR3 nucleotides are TGTGCCATCAGTGAGGATTTACAGGGGGAGAGGGCCTATGGCTACACCTTC.

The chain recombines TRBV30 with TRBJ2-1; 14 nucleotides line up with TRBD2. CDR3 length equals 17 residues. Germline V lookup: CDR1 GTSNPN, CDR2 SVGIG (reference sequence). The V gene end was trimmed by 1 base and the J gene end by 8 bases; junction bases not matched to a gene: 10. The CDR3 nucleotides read TGTGCCTGGAGTGGCACTGGACTAGCGGGAGGAACAGATGAGCAGTTCTTC. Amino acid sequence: CAWSGTGLAGGTDEQFF.

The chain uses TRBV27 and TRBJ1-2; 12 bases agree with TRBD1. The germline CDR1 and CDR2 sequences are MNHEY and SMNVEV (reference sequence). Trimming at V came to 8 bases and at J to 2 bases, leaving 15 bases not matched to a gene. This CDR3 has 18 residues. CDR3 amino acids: CASQTARDRGRHNYGYTF. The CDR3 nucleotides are TGTGCCAGCCAAACAGCACGGGACAGGGGGCGTCACAACTATGGCTACACCTTC.

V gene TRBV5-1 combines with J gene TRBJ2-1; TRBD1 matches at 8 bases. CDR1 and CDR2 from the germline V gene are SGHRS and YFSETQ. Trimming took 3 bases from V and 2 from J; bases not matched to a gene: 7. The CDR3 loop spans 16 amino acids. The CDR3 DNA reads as TGCGCCAGCAGCTCGACCGACAGGGGAACCTACAATGAGCAGTTCTTC. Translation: CASSSTDRGTYNEQFF. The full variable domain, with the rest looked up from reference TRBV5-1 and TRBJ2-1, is KAGVTQTPRYLIKTRGQQVTLSCSPISGHRSVSWYQQTPGQGLQFLFEYFSETQRNKGNFPGRFSGRQFSNSRSEMNVSTLELGDSALYLCASSSTDRGTYNEQFFGPGTRLTVL.

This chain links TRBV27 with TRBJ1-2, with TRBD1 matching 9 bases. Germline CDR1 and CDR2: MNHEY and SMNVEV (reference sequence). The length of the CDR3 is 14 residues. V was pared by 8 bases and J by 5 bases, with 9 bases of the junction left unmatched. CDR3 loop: CASFTPGQGYGYTF. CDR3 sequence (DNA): TGTGCCAGCTTTACCCCGGGACAGGGTTATGGCTACACCTTC.

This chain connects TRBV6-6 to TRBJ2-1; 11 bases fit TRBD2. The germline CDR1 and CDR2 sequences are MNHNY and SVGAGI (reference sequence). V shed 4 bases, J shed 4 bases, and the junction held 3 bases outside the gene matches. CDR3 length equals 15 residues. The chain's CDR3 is CASSLLAGVYNEQFF. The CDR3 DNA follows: TGTGCCAGCAGTTTACTAGCGGGAGTATACAATGAGCAGTTCTTC.

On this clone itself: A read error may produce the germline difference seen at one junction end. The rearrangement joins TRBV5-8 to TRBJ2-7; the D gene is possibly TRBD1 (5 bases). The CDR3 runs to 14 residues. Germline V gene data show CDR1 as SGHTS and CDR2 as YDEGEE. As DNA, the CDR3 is TGTGCCAGCCGCTTGGGGCTCCTGCCCTACGAGCAGTACTTC. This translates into CASRLGLLPYEQYF.

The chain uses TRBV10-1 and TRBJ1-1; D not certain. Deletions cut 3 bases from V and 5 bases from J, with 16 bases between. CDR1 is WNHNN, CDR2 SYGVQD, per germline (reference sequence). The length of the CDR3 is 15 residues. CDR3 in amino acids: CASSEIAGPSTEAFF. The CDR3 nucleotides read TGCGCCAGCAGTGAAATTGCAGGCCCGAGTACTGAAGCTTTCTTT.

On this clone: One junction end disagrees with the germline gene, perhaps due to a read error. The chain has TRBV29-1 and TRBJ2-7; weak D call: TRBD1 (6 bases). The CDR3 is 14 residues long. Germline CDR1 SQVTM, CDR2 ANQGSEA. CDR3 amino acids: CSVVFRDRLNEQYF. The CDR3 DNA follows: TGCAGCGTTGTGTTTAGAGACAGGTTAAACGAACAGTACTTC.